Listed below are T cell receptor beta chains from one sample, sequenced in a study of OX40 agonist ivuxolimab in advanced cancers. Sequencing was performed with immunoSEQ multiplex PCR; in TCRdb, only in-frame clones are kept and a portion is missing. This table holds tens of thousands of clones, around 84% found once. This specimen was CD4+ or CD8+ T cells sorted from blood, taken in a trial of the OX40 agonist ivuxolimab. These receptors were taken from an adult with an advanced solid tumor such as melanoma, head and neck, liver or kidney cancer. Each CDR3 is given with its conserved first and last residue. The D gene is left open where the match is weak. Where a row states a size, it is once, few, many or the class of an expanded clone; other rows omit it.

v_gene	j_gene	abundance	d_gene	CDR3nt	CDR3aa
TRBV5-1	TRBJ2-2	-	TRBD1	TGCGCCAGCAGCTGGCAGGGGGCGGACACCGGGGAGCTGTTTTTT	CASSWQGADTGELFF
TRBV5-6	TRBJ1-1	few	-	TGTGCCAGCAGCTCGTTGGCGGGAATTGGGACTGAAGCTTTCTTT	CASSSLAGIGTEAFF
TRBV9	TRBJ2-1	-	TRBD1	TGTGCCAGCAGCGAGGTGTTCGCAGCCGGGACAGGGGTCTACAATGAGCAGTTCTTC	CASSEVFAAGTGVYNEQFF
TRBV7-9	TRBJ2-2	-	-	TGTGCCAGCAGCTTCGGTCGGAACACCGGGGAGCTGTTTTTT	CASSFGRNTGELFF
TRBV5-1	TRBJ1-2	-	-	TGCGCCAGCAGCTTGGGGCACACTAACTATGGCTACACCTTC	CASSLGHTNYGYTF
TRBV6-1	TRBJ1-2	-	-	TGTGCCAGCAGTGAATGGATTGTTGGTGGCTACACCTTC	CASSEWIVGGYTF
TRBV10-3	TRBJ2-5	once	-	TGTGCCATCAGTGAGTCGGTCCAGGGGAGGCAAGAGACCCAGTACTTC	CAISESVQGRQETQYF
TRBV2	TRBJ1-1	few	-	TGTGCCAGCAGTATACAGGGGAACACTGAAGCTTTCTTT	CASSIQGNTEAFF
TRBV9	TRBJ2-6	-	TRBD2	TGTGCCAGCAGCCCGGGACTAGCGGGGGAGCCTGGGGCCAACGTCCTGACTTTC	CASSPGLAGEPGANVLTF
TRBV18	TRBJ2-7	-	-	TGTGCCAGCTCACCACCTACAGGGACCTACGAGCAGTACTTC	CASSPPTGTYEQYF
TRBV7-9	TRBJ1-2	-	TRBD1	TGTGCCAGCAGTTCTACCGGGACAGGGGAAGGTTATGGCTACACCTTC	CASSSTGTGEGYGYTF
TRBV5-6	TRBJ1-4	medium-sized	-	TGTGCCAGCAGCATGGCCAGTGGGGGTAGGGAAAAACTGTTTTTT	CASSMASGGREKLFF
TRBV5-4	TRBJ2-5	-	-	TGTGCCAGCAGCATACAAGAGACCCAGTACTTC	CASSIQETQYF
TRBV19	TRBJ1-3	once	-	TGTGCCAGTAAAGCAACTTCGTCTGGAAACACCATATATTTT	CASKATSSGNTIYF
TRBV9	TRBJ1-1	-	TRBD1	TGTGCCAGCAGCGTCCTCGGACAGGGTTCGACTGAAGCTTTCTTT	CASSVLGQGSTEAFF
TRBV5-1	TRBJ2-2	-	-	TGCGCCAGCAGCTCATACCGGGACTTGAACATCGGGGAGCTGTTTTTT	CASSSYRDLNIGELFF
TRBV5-1	TRBJ2-7	-	TRBD1	TGCGCCGGCAGCTGGGACAGTTCCTACGAGCAGTACTTC	CAGSWDSSYEQYF
TRBV5-5	TRBJ1-4	-	-	TGTGCCAGCAGCTTGGTAGGGGAAGAAAAACTGTTTTTT	CASSLVGEEKLFF
TRBV6-5	TRBJ1-1	-	-	TGTGCCAGCCTCTACAGCCCAGCCAGCACTGAAGCTTTCTTT	CASLYSPASTEAFF
TRBV19	TRBJ2-1	-	TRBD2	TGTGCCAGTAGTATGACCCCATGGGAGGGTTACAATGAGCAGTTCTTC	CASSMTPWEGYNEQFF
TRBV4-1	TRBJ2-1	-	-	TGCGCCAGCAGCCAAGAAGTAGCACAGGGAGATGAGCAGTTCTTC	CASSQEVAQGDEQFF
TRBV29-1	TRBJ1-2	-	-	TGCAGCGTTGAGAGAGGGGCTGGCTACACCTTC	CSVERGAGYTF
TRBV10-2	TRBJ2-5	-	TRBD1	TGCGCCAGCAGCGGACAGGGGTTTTACGAGACCCAGTACTTC	CASSGQGFYETQYF
TRBV6-5	TRBJ2-2	-	-	TGTGCCAGCAGTTACTGGGTAGACACCGGGGAGCTGTTTTTT	CASSYWVDTGELFF
TRBV9	TRBJ1-2	-	TRBD1	TGTGCCAGCAGCCCATCTCCAGGGGGGGACTATGGCTACACCTTC	CASSPSPGGDYGYTF
TRBV30	TRBJ1-2	-	-	TGTGCTCGGAATTCAATGATTAGTGGCTACACCTTC	CARNSMISGYTF
TRBV18	TRBJ2-2	-	TRBD1	TGTGCCAGCTCACCTAGGCCTGGACAGGGGGCAAGGACCGGGGAGCTGTTTTTT	CASSPRPGQGARTGELFF
TRBV18	TRBJ2-2	-	TRBD2	TGTGCCAGCTCAACCTCTAGCGGGGGGTTGAACACCGGGGAGCTGTTTTTT	CASSTSSGGLNTGELFF
TRBV18	TRBJ1-4	once	-	TGTGCCAGCTCACCAAGGCAGCCCGGGAATAATGAAAAACTGTTTTTT	CASSPRQPGNNEKLFF
TRBV2	TRBJ2-2	-	TRBD2	TGTGCCAGCAGCACTAGCGGGGGGGCCGGGGAGCTGTTTTTT	CASSTSGGAGELFF
TRBV9	TRBJ1-1	-	-	TGCGCCAGCAGTGACCCGGGCCTGAACACTGAAGCTTTCTTT	CASSDPGLNTEAFF
TRBV9	TRBJ2-1	-	TRBD2	TGTGCCAGCAGCAGACCGGGACAGGGGACTAGCGGGGCCTACAATGAGCAGTTCTTC	CASSRPGQGTSGAYNEQFF
TRBV27	TRBJ2-1	once	-	TGTGCCAGCAGGGCAAAGTTCTTC	CASRAKFF
TRBV11-3	TRBJ2-5	-	-	TGTGCCAGCAGCTTGGGGGGGCGAGAGACCCAGTACTTC	CASSLGGRETQYF
TRBV27	TRBJ2-7	-	-	TGTGCCAGCAGCCAAGACAAGGGCGAGCAGTACTTC	CASSQDKGEQYF
TRBV4-2	TRBJ2-3	-	TRBD2	TGTGCCAGCAGCCAAGTTGAGGCTAGCGGGCCGGATACGCAGTATTTT	CASSQVEASGPDTQYF
TRBV2	TRBJ2-1	-	-	TGTGCCAGCAGTTCTAGACGGGTCCCGACAGATGAGCAGTTCTTC	CASSSRRVPTDEQFF
TRBV11-2	TRBJ1-6	once	TRBD1	TGTGCCAGCAGCTTAGAGTGGACAGGGAATTCACCCCTCCACTTT	CASSLEWTGNSPLHF
TRBV1	TRBJ2-3	-	-	TGCACCAGCAGCGACAGGACTAGCGGTTACGGAGTAGATACGCAGTATTTT	CTSSDRTSGYGVDTQYF
TRBV14	TRBJ2-3	-	-	TGTGCCAGCAGCCAGGATCAGGCAGATACGCAGTATTTT	CASSQDQADTQYF
TRBV7-9	TRBJ2-2	once	TRBD2	TGTGCCAGCAGCGCCCGACTAGCGGGGGCTGCCGGGGAGCTGTTTTTT	CASSARLAGAAGELFF
TRBV5-6	TRBJ2-3	once	TRBD2	TGTGCCAGCAGACCGACTAGCGGCACAGATACGCAGTATTTT	CASRPTSGTDTQYF
TRBV7-2	TRBJ2-7	-	-	TGTGCCAGCAGCTCGCTAGGGGGCTCCTACGAGCAGTACTTC	CASSSLGGSYEQYF
TRBV5-1	TRBJ1-4	-	-	TGCGCCAGCAGCTTCGGGATTACTAATGAAAAACTGTTTTTT	CASSFGITNEKLFF
TRBV2	TRBJ1-2	-	TRBD1	TGTGCCAGTTCCGGGACAGGGGCCAGCTATGGCTACACCTTC	CASSGTGASYGYTF
TRBV6-1	TRBJ2-4	-	-	TGTGCCAGCAGTGCTTCCGGGGTTAGATCTCAGTACTTC	CASSASGVRSQYF
TRBV5-1	TRBJ1-1	-	-	TGCGCCAGCAGCTTGGCTGGGGGCTCGAACACTGAAGCTTTCTTT	CASSLAGGSNTEAFF
TRBV7-2	TRBJ2-1	-	-	TGTGCCAGCAGCCCCAGGTTGGGTAGGGGAGCCTACAATGAGCAGTTCTTC	CASSPRLGRGAYNEQFF
TRBV29-1	TRBJ1-1	-	TRBD1	TGCAGCGTTGAGGAGGGACAGGCGACTTCCCTGAACACTGAAGCTTTCTTT	CSVEEGQATSLNTEAFF